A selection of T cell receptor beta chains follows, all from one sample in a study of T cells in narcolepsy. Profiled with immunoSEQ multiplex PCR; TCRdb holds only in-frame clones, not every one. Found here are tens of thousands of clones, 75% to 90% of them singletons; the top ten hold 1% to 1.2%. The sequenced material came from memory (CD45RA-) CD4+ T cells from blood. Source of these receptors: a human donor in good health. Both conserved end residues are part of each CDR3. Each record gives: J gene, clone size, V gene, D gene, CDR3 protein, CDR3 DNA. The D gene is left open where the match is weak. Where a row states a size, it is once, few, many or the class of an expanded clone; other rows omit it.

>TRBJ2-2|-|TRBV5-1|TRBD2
CASSLAVSGSDTGELFF
TGCGCCAGCAGCTTGGCCGTAAGCGGGAGTGACACCGGGGAGCTGTTTTTT
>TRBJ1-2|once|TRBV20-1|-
CSAYRENGYTF
TGCAGTGCTTACCGGGAAAACGGCTACACCTTC
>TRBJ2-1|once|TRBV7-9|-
CASSPGVRLAGEQFF
TGTGCCAGCAGCCCAGGGGTTCGGCTAGCCGGTGAGCAGTTCTTC
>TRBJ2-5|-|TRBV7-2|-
CASSSPGGAETQYF
TGTGCCAGCAGCTCCCCAGGGGGGGCGGAGACCCAGTACTTC
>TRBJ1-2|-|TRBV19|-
CASSITGRADGYTF
TGTGCCAGTAGTATAACAGGCAGGGCAGATGGCTACACCTTC
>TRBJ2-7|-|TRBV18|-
CASSARGFYEQYF
TGTGCCAGCTCAGCCCGGGGTTTCTACGAGCAGTACTTC
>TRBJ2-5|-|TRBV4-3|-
CASSQDRLDTPETQYF
TGCGCCAGCAGCCAAGATAGGCTGGACACCCCCGAGACCCAGTACTTC
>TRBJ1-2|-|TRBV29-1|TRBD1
CSVPRGGTGYGYTF
TGCAGCGTCCCTAGGGGGGGGACAGGGTATGGCTACACCTTC
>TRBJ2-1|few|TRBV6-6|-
CASTAHNEQFF
TGTGCCAGCACGGCCCACAATGAGCAGTTCTTC
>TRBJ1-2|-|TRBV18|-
CASSPNRDHYGYTF
TGTGCCAGCTCACCGAACCGGGACCATTATGGCTACACCTTC
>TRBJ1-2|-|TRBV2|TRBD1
CASGTGESNYGYTF
TGTGCCAGCGGGACAGGGGAGTCTAACTATGGCTACACCTTC
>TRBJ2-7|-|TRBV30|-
CAWSVKGQQYF
TGTGCCTGGAGTGTGAAAGGGCAGCAGTACTTC
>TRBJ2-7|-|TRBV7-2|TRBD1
CASSTMGQGASYEQYF
TGTGCCAGCAGCACCATGGGACAGGGGGCTTCCTACGAGCAGTACTTC
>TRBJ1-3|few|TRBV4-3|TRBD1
CASSQGTGPGSGNTIYF
TGCGCCAGCAGCCAGGGGACAGGGCCGGGCTCTGGAAACACCATATATTTT
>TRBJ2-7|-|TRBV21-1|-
CASSKLKASGKREQYF
TGTGCCAGCAGCAAACTAAAGGCTAGCGGGAAACGCGAGCAGTACTTC
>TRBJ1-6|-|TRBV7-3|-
CASSLGSNSPLHF
TGTGCCAGCAGCTTGGGCAGTAATTCACCCCTCCACTTT